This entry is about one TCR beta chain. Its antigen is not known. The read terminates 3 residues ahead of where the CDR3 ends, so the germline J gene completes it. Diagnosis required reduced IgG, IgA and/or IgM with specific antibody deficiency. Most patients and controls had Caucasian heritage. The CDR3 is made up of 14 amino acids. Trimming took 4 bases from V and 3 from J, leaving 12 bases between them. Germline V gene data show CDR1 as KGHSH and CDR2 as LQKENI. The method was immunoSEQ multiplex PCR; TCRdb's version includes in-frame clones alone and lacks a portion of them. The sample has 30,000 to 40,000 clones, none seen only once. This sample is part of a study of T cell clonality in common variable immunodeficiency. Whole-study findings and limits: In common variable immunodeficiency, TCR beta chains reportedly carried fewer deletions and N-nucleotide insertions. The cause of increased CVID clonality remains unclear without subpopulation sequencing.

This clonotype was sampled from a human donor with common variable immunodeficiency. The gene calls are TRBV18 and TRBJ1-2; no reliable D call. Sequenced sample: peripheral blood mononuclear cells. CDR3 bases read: TGTGCCAGCTCACTCACGCCGGTCTACTATGGC. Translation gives CASSLTPVYYG. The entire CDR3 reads CASSLTPVYYGYTF.